This section outlines one T cell receptor (beta chain) sequence together with its context. Its antigen is still unknown. This specimen belongs to a study of CD8 T cells in ankylosing spondylitis. Study results and caveats: Researchers reportedly found disease-linked clones significantly enriched in matched ankylosing spondylitis synovial fluid. Disease-linked clones had a CD8+ phenotype and relatively low frequency in peripheral blood. Characteristic of ankylosing spondylitis blood, it appeared, was a TCR beta motif comprising 7 to 9 highly homologous variants. Both synovial fluid and blood in reactive arthritis had previously been reported to carry some motif variants.

TCR beta libraries were made by quantitative 5'-RACE with molecular barcodes. From the 5' RACE reads, TCRdb called clonotypes with MiXCR, one entry per CDR3 protein. The top ten hold just over 14% of the sample, which has about 340,000 distinct CDR3 sequences, 7.5% to 9% seen once. V was pared by 4 bases and J by 1 base, with 12 bases between. The CDR3 spans 15 residues. Germline loops: CDR1 MNHEY, CDR2 SMNVEV (reference sequence). Sequenced input: blood, either unsorted or a sorted T cell fraction (not recorded which). This chain joins TRBV27 and TRBJ2-3; D is possibly TRBD1 or TRBD2 (7 bases each). The TCR originated in a male donor with ankylosing spondylitis. Here the CDR3 DNA reads TGTGCCAGCAGTTACGGGGGGACAGGCACAGATACGCAGTATTTT. It specifies CASSYGGTGTDTQYF.